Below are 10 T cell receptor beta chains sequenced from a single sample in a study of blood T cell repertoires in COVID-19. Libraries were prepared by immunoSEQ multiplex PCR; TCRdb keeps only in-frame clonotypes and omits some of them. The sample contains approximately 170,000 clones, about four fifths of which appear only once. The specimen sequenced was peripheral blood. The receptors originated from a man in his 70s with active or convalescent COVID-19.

In DNA, the CDR3 is TGTGCCAGCAATGTCCAGGGGGCCCCGAACACTGAAGCTTTCTTT. This encodes CASNVQGAPNTEAFF. The chain combines TRBV2 with TRBJ1-1, with 8 bases lining up with TRBD1. The CDR3 consists of 15 residues. V was pared by 7 bases and J by 1 base, with 8 bases of the junction left unmatched. The germline V gene encodes CDR1 SNHLY and CDR2 FYNNEI.

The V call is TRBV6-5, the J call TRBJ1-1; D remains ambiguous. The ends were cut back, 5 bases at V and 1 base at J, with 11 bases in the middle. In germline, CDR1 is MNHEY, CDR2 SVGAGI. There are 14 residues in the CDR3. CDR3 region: CASSRGGENTEAFF. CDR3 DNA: TGTGCCAGCAGTCGGGGAGGCGAGAACACTGAAGCTTTCTTT.

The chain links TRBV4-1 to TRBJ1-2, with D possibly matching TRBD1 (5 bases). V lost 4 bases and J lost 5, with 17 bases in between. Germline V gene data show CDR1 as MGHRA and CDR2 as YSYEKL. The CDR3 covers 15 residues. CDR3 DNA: TGCGCCAGCAGCCCAAAGGGGCAGGGTTTGTATGGCTACACCTTC. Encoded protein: CASSPKGQGLYGYTF.

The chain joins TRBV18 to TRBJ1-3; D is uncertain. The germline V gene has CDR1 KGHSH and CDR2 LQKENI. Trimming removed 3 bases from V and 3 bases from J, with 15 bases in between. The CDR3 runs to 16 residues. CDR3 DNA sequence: TGTGCCAGCTCACCGGAGATCAAATCTGATGGAAACACCATATATTTT. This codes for CASSPEIKSDGNTIYF.

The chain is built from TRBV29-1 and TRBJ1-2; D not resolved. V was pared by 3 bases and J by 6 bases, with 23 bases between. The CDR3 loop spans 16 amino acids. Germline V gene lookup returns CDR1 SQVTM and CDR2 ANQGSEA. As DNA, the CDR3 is TGCAGCGTTGAGCGGACGGGAACCCGAATCGGCCATGGCTACACCTTC. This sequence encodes CSVERTGTRIGHGYTF.

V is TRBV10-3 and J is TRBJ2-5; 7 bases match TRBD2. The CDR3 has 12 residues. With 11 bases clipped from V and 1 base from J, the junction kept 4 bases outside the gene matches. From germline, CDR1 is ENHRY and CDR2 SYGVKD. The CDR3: CAVASGQETQYF. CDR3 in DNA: TGTGCCGTCGCTAGCGGCCAAGAGACCCAGTACTTC.

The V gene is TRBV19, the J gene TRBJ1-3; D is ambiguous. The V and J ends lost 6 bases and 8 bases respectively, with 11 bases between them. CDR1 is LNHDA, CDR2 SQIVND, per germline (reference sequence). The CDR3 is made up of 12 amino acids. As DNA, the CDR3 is TGTGCCAGTAGCACGACTGAGGACACCATATATTTT. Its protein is CASSTTEDTIYF.

CDR3 amino acids: CATSRTFDRTTNEKLFF. For the CDR3, the DNA is TGTGCCACCAGCAGAACATTCGACAGGACAACTAATGAAAAACTGTTTTTT. The J gene is TRBJ1-4, the V gene TRBV15; TRBD1 is a possible D gene (6 bases). CDR1 is LNHNV, CDR2 YYDKDF, per germline (reference sequence). The CDR3 has 17 residues. Trimming cost V 2 bases and J 0 bases, with 13 bases left between them.

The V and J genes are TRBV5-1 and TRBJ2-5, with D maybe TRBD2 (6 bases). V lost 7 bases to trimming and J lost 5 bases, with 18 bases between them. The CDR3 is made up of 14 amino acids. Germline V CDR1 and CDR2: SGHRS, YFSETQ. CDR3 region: CASGTGAGPETQYF. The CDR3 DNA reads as TGCGCCAGCGGGACCGGGGCGGGACCGGAGACCCAGTACTTC.

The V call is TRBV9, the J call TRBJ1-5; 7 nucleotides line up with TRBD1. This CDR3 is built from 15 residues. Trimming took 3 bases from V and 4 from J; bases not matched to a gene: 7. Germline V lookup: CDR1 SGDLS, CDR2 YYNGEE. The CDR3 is CASSGGTDRNQPQHF. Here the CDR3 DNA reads TGTGCCAGCAGCGGAGGGACAGATAGAAATCAGCCCCAGCATTTT.